This entry concerns a single TCR beta chain. This sample stems from a study of patients and donors after allogeneic stem cell transplantation. CDR3 size: 20 residues. The germline CDR1 and CDR2 sequences are LGHNT and FRNRAP. V was clipped by 2 bases and J by 5 bases; unmatched bases: 21. TCRdb called the RT-PCR reads again in MiXCR, with one record for every CDR3 protein. The sample has 390,000 or so distinct CDR3 sequences, 16% seen once. The sequencing input was blood, either unsorted or a sorted T cell fraction (not recorded which). The sequence came from a human donor who was either an allogeneic HSCT recipient or a stem cell or donor lymphocyte infusion donor (not recorded which). It is not recorded whose cells these are; they may come from a transplant donor. The chain combines TRBV12-5 with TRBJ2-1; 7 bases are a match to TRBD2. The CDR3 coding sequence is TGTGCTAGTGGTTTGCTAACATCACTACCTGGGGGGGGAACGGACAATGAGCAGTTCTTC. As protein: CASGLLTSLPGGGTDNEQFF.